Sequencing of this T cell receptor (beta chain) was carried out in a study of cytomegalovirus exposure and HLA in healthy donors. Primers for the PCR totalled 60 Vbeta and 13 Jbeta. TCRdb's table, derived via immunoSEQ multiplex PCR, lists solely in-frame clones and lacks some. The data show over 90,000 clones, and the top ten clones hold 3% to 3.5%. As to this clone: What it binds is not known.

Study-wide results and limits: In an earlier analysis, most TCR beta V segments were productive about 87% or about 30% of the time. A later analysis linked a missense variant in DCLRE1C to the trimming of TCR beta V and J genes.

V gave up 5 bases and J gave up 4 bases; unmatched junction bases: 9. Germline CDR1 SGHTA, CDR2 FQGNSA. This CDR3 contains 16 residues. V usage is TRBV7-2 and J usage is TRBJ2-5; 11 nucleotides agree with TRBD2. Source material: PBMCs. The source of this sequence is a man aged 40-55 years in good health and CMV-seronegative. As DNA, the CDR3 is TGTGCCAGCAGCCCTCAGACTAGCGGGATAGGAGAGACCCAGTACTTC. This sequence encodes CASSPQTSGIGETQYF.